This passage covers 17 T cell receptor beta chains from one sample sequenced in a study of regulatory T cells in long-lasting Graves disease. Through Arm-PCR of CDR3 regions and iRepertoire HTBI primers, TCR beta libraries were built. Each CDR3 protein gets one entry after TCRdb re-called the multiplex PCR reads with MiXCR. The data show about 620,000 distinct CDR3 sequences, roughly 15% seen once. Time point specified: newly diagnosed GD, antithyroid drugs for less than 3 months. The TCR library used RNA extracted from PBMCs. The sample also formed part of further work on T cells in Graves' hyperthyroidism and ophthalmopathy.

The sample in question was peripheral blood mononuclear cells (PBMCs), obtained at new diagnosis, from a patient treated with antithyroid drugs. The source of these receptors is a woman aged 25 to 39 with Graves disease.

This clonotype was observed once. The chain uses TRBV12-3 or TRBV12-4 and TRBJ1-2; D is ambiguous. The CDR3 covers 13 residues. V lost 6 bases to trimming and J lost 2 bases, with 10 bases between them. The CDR3 loop is CASSGEWNYGYTF. CDR3 nucleotide sequence: TGTGCCAGCAGCGGTGAGTGGAACTATGGCTACACCTTC.

This clonotype turned up a few times. This rearrangement joins TRBV20-1 to TRBJ1-6; the match to TRBD1 covers 9 bases. From germline, CDR1 is DFQATT and CDR2 SNEGSKA (reference sequence). This CDR3 is built from 18 residues. V lost 2 bases and J lost 2; bases outside the gene matches: 10. In DNA form, the CDR3 reads TGCAGTGCTAGACACAGGGGGCGGACTATCCCCTATAATTCACCCCTCCACTTT. Protein product: CSARHRGRTIPYNSPLHF.

This clonotype was recorded many times. J is TRBJ1-1 and V is TRBV28, with TRBD1 matching 11 bases. J gave up 3 bases and V 5 bases, and 8 bases lay outside the gene matches. The germline CDR1 and CDR2 sequences are MDHEN and SYDVKM. The CDR3 spans 16 residues. The CDR3 DNA reads TGTGCCAGCAGTACCCGGGACAGGGGGAAAGACACTGAAGCTTTCTTT. It codes for CASSTRDRGKDTEAFF.

The chain has TRBV28 and TRBJ1-1; D remains unclear. CDR3 length equals 11 residues. V was cut by 6 bases and J by 7 bases, with 9 bases left in between. CDR1 MDHEN and CDR2 SYDVKM come from the germline V gene. CDR3 amino acids: CASRTPFEAFF. Here the CDR3 DNA reads TGTGCCAGCAGGACGCCCTTTGAAGCTTTCTTT.

The J gene is TRBJ2-1, the V gene TRBV6-4, with D perhaps TRBD2 (6 bases). CDR3 length: 15 residues. CDR1 MRHNA and CDR2 SNTAGT come from the germline V gene. V lost 2 bases, J lost 0 bases, and 8 bases lay in between. In DNA form, the CDR3 reads TGTGCCAGCAGTGACCAGGGAGGCTCCTACAATGAGCAGTTCTTC. This gives the protein CASSDQGGSYNEQFF.

The chain is built from TRBV6-5 and TRBJ1-3; 7 bases align to TRBD1. V lost 0 bases, J lost 4 bases, and 3 bases stayed unmatched. CDR1 MNHEY and CDR2 SVGAGI come from the germline V gene. The CDR3 sequence is 15 residues long. Written as DNA, the CDR3 is TGTGCCAGCAGTTACTCGACAGGGACAGGAAACACCATATATTTT. Translated, it gives CASSYSTGTGNTIYF.

On this clonotype: A read error may explain this, as a much larger clone is one base away. The V and J genes are TRBV6-2 or TRBV6-3 and TRBJ2-3, with D unresolved. With 5 bases removed from V and 4 bases from J, the gap between germline ends came to 10 bases. CDR1 is MNHEY, CDR2 SVGEGT, per germline. The CDR3 is 13 amino acids. The DNA for the CDR3 is TGTGCCAGCAGTGTATTGGGCGCAGATACGCAGTATTTT. Translating it yields CASSVLGADTQYF.

This clonotype was observed many times. The chain links TRBV15 to TRBJ2-2; D ambiguous. V was trimmed by 0 bases and J by 4 bases, leaving 6 bases between them. CDR1 LNHNV and CDR2 YYDKDF come from the germline V gene (reference sequence). This CDR3 is built from 14 residues. Here the CDR3 reads CATSRDSSTGELFF. CDR3 bases: TGTGCCACCAGCAGAGATAGCAGCACCGGGGAGCTGTTTTTT.

In this sample, this clonotype turned up a few times. This chain links TRBV4-1 with TRBJ2-1; 9 bases map to TRBD2. After removal of 3 bases from V and 8 bases from J, the junction contained 14 bases not matched to a gene. The CDR3 is made up of 17 amino acids. The germline V gene encodes CDR1 MGHRA and CDR2 YSYEKL. CDR3 nucleotides: TGCGCCAGCAGCCATCCCCCGACCGGGACTAGCATCGATGAGCAGTTCTTC. Translation gives CASSHPPTGTSIDEQFF.

This clonotype was counted at least ten times. J is TRBJ2-1 and V is TRBV24-1, with D possibly called TRBD1 or TRBD2 (6 bases each). Trimming shortened V by 3 bases and J by 7 bases, and 12 bases separated the two germline ends. This CDR3 region has 14 residues. CDR1 is KGHDR and CDR2 is SFDVKD in the germline V gene. DNA for the CDR3: TGTGCCACCAGTGATACAAGAGGGGGGAATGAGCAGTTCTTC. Its protein product is CATSDTRGGNEQFF.

The genes are TRBV14 and TRBJ1-2; D is unclear. The germline V gene has CDR1 SGHDN and CDR2 FVKESK. This CDR3 region has 16 residues. Between the trimmed V and J ends, which lost 0 bases and 0 bases, there was a span of 11 bases. In DNA, the CDR3 is TGTGCCAGCAGCCAAGATAGGCTCAAAGCTAACTATGGCTACACCTTC. Residues: CASSQDRLKANYGYTF.

This clonotype has more than one count but fewer than ten. The V gene is TRBV30, the J gene TRBJ2-3, with a tentative D call TRBD2 (5 bases). This CDR3 comprises 14 residues. V was clipped by 1 base and J by 2 bases, with 10 bases between them. Germline-derived CDR1 and CDR2 are GTSNPN and SVGIG (reference sequence). The CDR3 DNA sequence: TGTGCCTGGAGTGGGCAGCGGACCACAGATACGCAGTATTTT. It yields the protein CAWSGQRTTDTQYF.

There are many counts of this clonotype. This rearrangement joins TRBV7-9 to TRBJ2-4; tentatively, D is TRBD1 (7 bases). Germline V lookup: CDR1 SEHNR, CDR2 FQNEAQ (reference sequence). Trimming took 11 bases from V and 15 from J, leaving 20 bases between them. The CDR3 consists of 11 residues. CDR3 sequence: CACTPRGERYF. The CDR3 region has the DNA TGTGCCTGCACCCCCAGGGGGGAGAGGTACTTC.

The rearrangement joins TRBV27 to TRBJ1-1, with 8 bases fitting TRBD1. After removal of 5 bases from V and 3 bases from J, the junction contained 2 bases not matched to a gene. Germline CDR1 reads MNHEY; CDR2 reads SMNVEV (reference sequence). The CDR3 is 13 amino acids. CDR3 sequence reads: CASSMDRDTEAFF. In DNA form, the CDR3 reads TGTGCCAGCAGTATGGACAGGGACACTGAAGCTTTCTTT.

The table lists this clonotype with a few counts. The rearrangement joins TRBV12-3 or TRBV12-4 to TRBJ2-2; TRBD2 matches 14 bases. The CDR3 sequence is 16 residues long. The J segment lost 4 bases and the V segment lost 4 bases, leaving 2 bases of the junction unmatched. CDR3 amino acids: CASSWTSGRITGELFF. The CDR3 DNA sequence: TGTGCCAGCAGTTGGACTAGCGGGAGGATCACCGGGGAGCTGTTTTTT.

Comments on this clonotype: This may be a read error, as it is one base from a much larger clone. The V gene is TRBV30, the J gene TRBJ2-5; D might be TRBD1 or TRBD2, each matching 5 bases. The CDR3 length is 13 residues. CDR1 and CDR2 (germline): GTSNPN, SVGIG (reference sequence). The CDR3: CAWVGRIQETQHF. The DNA of the CDR3 is TGTGCCTGGGTGGGACGCATCCAAGAGACCCAGCACTTC.

The table lists this clonotype with a few counts. V and J are TRBV7-2 and TRBJ1-2, with D possibly TRBD1 on 6 matching bases. The CDR3 contains 16 residues. V shed 1 base and J shed 8 bases, with 20 bases lying between them. Germline V gene lookup returns CDR1 SGHTA and CDR2 FQGNSA. The CDR3 DNA is TGTGCCAGCAGCTTAGTTCCTTTTGGGGGCCTTGCAGGCTACACCTTC. Amino acid sequence: CASSLVPFGGLAGYTF.